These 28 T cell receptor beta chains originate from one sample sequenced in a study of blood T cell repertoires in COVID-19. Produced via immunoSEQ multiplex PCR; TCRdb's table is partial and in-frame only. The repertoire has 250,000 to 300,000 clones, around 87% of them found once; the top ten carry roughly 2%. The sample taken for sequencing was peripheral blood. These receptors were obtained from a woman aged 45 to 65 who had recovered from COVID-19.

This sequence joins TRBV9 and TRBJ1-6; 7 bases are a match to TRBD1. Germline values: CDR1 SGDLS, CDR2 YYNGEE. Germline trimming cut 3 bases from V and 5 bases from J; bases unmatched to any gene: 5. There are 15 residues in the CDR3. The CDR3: CASSARDRNNSPLHF. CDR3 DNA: TGTGCCAGCAGCGCCCGGGACAGAAATAATTCACCCCTCCACTTT. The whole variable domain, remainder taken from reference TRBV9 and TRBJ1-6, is DSGVTQTPKHLITATGQRVTLRCSPRSGDLSVYWYQQSLDQGLQFLIQYYNGEERAKGNILERFSAQQFPDLHSELNLSSLELGDSALYFCASSARDRNNSPLHFGNGTRLTVT.

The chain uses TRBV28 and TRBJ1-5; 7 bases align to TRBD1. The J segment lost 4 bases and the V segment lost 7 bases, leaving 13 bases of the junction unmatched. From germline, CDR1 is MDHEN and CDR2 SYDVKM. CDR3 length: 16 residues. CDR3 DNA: TGTGCCAGCACCGGGGGTCCGGGACAGTGGAATCAGCCCCAGCATTTT. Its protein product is CASTGGPGQWNQPQHF. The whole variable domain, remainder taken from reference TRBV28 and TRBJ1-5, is DVKVTQSSRYLVKRTGEKVFLECVQDMDHENMFWYRQDPGLGLRLIYFSYDVKMKEKGDIPEGYSVSREKKERFSLILESASTNQTSMYLCASTGGPGQWNQPQHFGDGTRLSIL.

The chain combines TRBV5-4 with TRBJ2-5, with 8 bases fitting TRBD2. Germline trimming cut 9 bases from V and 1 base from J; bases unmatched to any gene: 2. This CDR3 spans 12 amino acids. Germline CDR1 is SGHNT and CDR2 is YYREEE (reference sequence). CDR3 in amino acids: CATGTSQETQYF. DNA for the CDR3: TGTGCCACCGGGACTAGCCAAGAGACCCAGTACTTC. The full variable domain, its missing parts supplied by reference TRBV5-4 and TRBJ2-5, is ETGVTQSPTHLIKTRGQQVTLRCSSQSGHNTVSWYQQALGQGPQFIFQYYREEENGRGNFPPRFSGLQFPNYSSELNVNALELDDSALYLCATGTSQETQYFGPGTRLLVL.

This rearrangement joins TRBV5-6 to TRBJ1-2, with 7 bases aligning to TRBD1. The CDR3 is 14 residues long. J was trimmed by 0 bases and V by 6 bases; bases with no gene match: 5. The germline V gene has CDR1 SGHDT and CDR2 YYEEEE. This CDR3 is CASTVGTANYGYTF. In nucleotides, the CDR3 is TGTGCCAGCACCGTGGGGACAGCTAACTATGGCTACACCTTC.

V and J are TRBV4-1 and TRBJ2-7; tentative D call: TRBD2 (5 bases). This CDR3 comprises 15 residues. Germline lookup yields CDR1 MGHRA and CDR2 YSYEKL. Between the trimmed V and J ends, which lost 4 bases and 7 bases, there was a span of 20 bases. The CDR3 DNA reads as TGCGCCAGCAGCCTGTCATCTATAGGCGGGTATGAGCAGTACTTC. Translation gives CASSLSSIGGYEQYF.

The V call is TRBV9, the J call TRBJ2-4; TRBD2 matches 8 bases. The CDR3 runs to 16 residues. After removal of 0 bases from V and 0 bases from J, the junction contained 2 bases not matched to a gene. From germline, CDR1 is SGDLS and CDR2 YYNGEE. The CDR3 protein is CASSVGLAGAKNIQYF. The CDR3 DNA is TGTGCCAGCAGCGTAGGGCTAGCGGGAGCCAAAAACATTCAGTACTTC.

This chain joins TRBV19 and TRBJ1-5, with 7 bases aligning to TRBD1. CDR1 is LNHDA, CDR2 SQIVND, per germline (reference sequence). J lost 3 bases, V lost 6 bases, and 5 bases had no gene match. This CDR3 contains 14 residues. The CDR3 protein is CASRRDSINQPQHF. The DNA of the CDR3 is TGTGCCAGTAGGCGGGACAGTATCAATCAGCCCCAGCATTTT.

The CDR3 sequence is CASSAGQETYGYTF. As DNA, the CDR3 is TGTGCCAGTAGCGCGGGACAGGAAACCTATGGCTACACCTTC. V and J are TRBV19 and TRBJ1-2; TRBD1 aligns across 8 bases. There are 14 residues in the CDR3. Losses at the gene ends were 6 bases for V and 4 bases for J; bases not matched to a gene: 7. Per the germline V gene, CDR1 is LNHDA and CDR2 is SQIVND (reference sequence). The full variable domain, in which reference TRBV19 and TRBJ1-2 provide the parts outside the CDR3, is DGGITQSPKYLFRKEGQNVTLSCEQNLNHDAMYWYRQDPGQGLRLIYYSQIVNDFQKGDIAEGYSVSREKKESFPLTVTSAQKNPTAFYLCASSAGQETYGYTFGSGTRLTVV.

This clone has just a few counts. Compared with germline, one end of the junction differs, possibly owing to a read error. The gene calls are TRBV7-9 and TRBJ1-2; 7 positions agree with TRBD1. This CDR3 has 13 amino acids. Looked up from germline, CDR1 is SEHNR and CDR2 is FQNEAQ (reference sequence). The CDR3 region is CASTLGTDDGYTF. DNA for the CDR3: TGTGCCAGCACCTTAGGGACAGATGATGGCTACACCTTC.

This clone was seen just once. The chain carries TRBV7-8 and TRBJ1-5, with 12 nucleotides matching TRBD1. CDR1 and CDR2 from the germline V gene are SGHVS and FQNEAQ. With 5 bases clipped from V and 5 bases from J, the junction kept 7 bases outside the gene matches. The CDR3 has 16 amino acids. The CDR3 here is CASSTTGTGGYQPQHF. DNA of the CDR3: TGTGCCAGCAGCACCACGGGGACAGGGGGCTATCAGCCCCAGCATTTT.

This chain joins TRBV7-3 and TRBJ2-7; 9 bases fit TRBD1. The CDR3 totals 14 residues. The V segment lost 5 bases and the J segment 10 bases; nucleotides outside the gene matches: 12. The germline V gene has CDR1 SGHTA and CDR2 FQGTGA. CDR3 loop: CASSPQGAEAVQYF. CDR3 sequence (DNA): TGTGCCAGCAGCCCACAGGGGGCGGAAGCCGTACAGTACTTC.

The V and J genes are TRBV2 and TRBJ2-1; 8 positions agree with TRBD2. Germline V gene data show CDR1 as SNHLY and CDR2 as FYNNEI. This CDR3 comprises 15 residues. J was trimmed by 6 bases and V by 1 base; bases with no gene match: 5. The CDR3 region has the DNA TGTGCCAGCAGTGAAGATATAGCGGGGAGCAATGAGCAGTTCTTC. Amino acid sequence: CASSEDIAGSNEQFF.

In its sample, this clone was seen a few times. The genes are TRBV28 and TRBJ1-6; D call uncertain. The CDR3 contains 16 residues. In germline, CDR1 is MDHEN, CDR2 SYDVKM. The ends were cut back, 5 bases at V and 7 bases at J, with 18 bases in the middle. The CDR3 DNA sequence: TGTGCCAGCAGTCCTTTTAAAATTGGCCCAAATTCACCCCTCCACTTT. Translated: CASSPFKIGPNSPLHF.

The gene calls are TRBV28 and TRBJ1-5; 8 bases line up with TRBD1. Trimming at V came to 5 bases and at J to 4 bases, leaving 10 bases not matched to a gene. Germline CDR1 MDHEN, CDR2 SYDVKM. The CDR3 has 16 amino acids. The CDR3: CASSLPTGGKNQPQHF. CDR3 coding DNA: TGTGCCAGCAGTCTGCCCACAGGGGGGAAGAATCAGCCCCAGCATTTT. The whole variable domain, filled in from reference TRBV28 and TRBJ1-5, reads DVKVTQSSRYLVKRTGEKVFLECVQDMDHENMFWYRQDPGLGLRLIYFSYDVKMKEKGDIPEGYSVSREKKERFSLILESASTNQTSMYLCASSLPTGGKNQPQHFGDGTRLSIL.

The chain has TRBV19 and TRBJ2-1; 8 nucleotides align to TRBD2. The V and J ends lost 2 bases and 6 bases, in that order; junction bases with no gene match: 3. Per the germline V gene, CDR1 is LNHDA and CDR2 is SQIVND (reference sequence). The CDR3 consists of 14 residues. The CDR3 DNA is TGTGCCAGTAGTATATTCGGGACTAGCAATGAGCAGTTCTTC. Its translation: CASSIFGTSNEQFF.

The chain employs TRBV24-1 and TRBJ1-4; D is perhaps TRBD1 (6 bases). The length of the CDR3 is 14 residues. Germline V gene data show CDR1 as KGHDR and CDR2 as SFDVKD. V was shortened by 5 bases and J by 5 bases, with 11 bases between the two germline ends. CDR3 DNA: TGTGCCACCAGTGCTGGGACATACAATGAAAAACTGTTTTTT. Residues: CATSAGTYNEKLFF.

The CDR3 protein is CASSRLGLAGATGELFF. CDR3 DNA: TGTGCCAGCAGTAGATTAGGACTAGCGGGAGCCACCGGGGAGCTGTTTTTT. The chain couples TRBV6-6 to TRBJ2-2, with 13 positions matching TRBD2. Germline V lookup: CDR1 MNHNY, CDR2 SVGAGI (reference sequence). The J segment lost 4 bases and the V segment lost 5 bases, leaving 7 bases of the junction unmatched. This CDR3 contains 17 residues.

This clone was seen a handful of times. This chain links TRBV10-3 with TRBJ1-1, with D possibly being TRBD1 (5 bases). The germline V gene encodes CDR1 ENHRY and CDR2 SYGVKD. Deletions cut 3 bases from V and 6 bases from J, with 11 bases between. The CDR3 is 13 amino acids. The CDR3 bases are TGTGCCATCAGTGAATTAGGGGAGGCTGAAGCTTTCTTT. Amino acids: CAISELGEAEAFF.

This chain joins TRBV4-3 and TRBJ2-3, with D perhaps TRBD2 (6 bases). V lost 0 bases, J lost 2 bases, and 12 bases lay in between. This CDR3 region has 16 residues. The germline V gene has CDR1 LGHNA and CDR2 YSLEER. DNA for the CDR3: TGCGCCAGCAGCCAAGACCCCGGCGGGGCCACAGATACGCAGTATTTT. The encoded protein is CASSQDPGGATDTQYF.

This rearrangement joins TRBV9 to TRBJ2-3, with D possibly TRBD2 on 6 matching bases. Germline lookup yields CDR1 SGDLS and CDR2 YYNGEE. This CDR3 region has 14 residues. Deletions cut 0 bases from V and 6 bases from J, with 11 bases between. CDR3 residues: CASSVVDRGDTQYF. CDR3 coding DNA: TGTGCCAGCAGCGTAGTCGACCGGGGGGATACGCAGTATTTT.

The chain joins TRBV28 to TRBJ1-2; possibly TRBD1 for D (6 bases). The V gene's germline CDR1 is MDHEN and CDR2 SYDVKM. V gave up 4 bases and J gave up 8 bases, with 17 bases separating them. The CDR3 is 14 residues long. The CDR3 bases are TGTGCCAGCAGTTCCGCAGGGGTTATGTGGGGCTACACCTTC. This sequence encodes CASSSAGVMWGYTF.

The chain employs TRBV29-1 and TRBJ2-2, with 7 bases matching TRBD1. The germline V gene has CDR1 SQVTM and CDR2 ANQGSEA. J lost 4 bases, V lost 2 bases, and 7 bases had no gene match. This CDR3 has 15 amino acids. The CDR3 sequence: CSVETHRGGTGELFF. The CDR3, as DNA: TGCAGCGTTGAAACCCACAGGGGCGGCACCGGGGAGCTGTTTTTT.

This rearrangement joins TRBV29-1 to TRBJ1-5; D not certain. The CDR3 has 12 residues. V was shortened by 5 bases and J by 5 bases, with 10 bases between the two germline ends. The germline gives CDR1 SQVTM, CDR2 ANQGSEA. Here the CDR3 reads CSVRAGDQPQHF. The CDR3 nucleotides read TGCAGCGTTCGAGCGGGCGATCAGCCCCAGCATTTT. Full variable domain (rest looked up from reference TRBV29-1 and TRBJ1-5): SAVISQKPSRDICQRGTSLTIQCQVDSQVTMMFWYRQQPGQSLTLIATANQGSEATYESGFVIDKFPISRPNLTFSTLTVSNMSPEDSSIYLCSVRAGDQPQHFGDGTRLSIL.

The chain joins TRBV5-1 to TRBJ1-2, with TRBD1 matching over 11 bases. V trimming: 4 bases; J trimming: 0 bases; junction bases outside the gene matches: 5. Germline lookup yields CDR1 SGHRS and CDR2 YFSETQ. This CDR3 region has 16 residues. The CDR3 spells CASSLGQGVTNYGYTF. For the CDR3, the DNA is TGCGCCAGCAGCCTGGGACAGGGGGTCACTAACTATGGCTACACCTTC.

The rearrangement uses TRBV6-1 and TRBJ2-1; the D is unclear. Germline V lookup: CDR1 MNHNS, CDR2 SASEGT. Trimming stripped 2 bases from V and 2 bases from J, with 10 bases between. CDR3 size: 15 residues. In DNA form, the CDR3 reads TGTGCCAGCAGTGAACTGGCTGAACCCTACAATGAGCAGTTCTTC. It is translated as CASSELAEPYNEQFF.

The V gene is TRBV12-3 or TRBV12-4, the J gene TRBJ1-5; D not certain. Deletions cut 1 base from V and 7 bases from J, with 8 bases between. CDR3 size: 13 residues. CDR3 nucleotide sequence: TGTGCCAGCAGTTTAGGCCAGGTCCAGCCCCAGCATTTT. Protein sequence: CASSLGQVQPQHF.

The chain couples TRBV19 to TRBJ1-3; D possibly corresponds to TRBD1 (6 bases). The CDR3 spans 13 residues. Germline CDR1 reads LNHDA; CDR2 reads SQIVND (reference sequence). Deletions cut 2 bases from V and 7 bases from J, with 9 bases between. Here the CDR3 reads CASSIQGTNTIYF. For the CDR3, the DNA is TGTGCCAGTAGTATACAGGGGACCAACACCATATATTTT.

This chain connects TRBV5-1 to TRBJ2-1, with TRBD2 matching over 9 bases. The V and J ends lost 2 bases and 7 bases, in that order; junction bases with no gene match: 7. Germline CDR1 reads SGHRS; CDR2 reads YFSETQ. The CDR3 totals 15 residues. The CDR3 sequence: CASSLIAGVGNEQFF. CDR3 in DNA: TGCGCCAGCAGCTTAATAGCGGGAGTGGGGAATGAGCAGTTCTTC. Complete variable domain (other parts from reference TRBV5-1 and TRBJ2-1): KAGVTQTPRYLIKTRGQQVTLSCSPISGHRSVSWYQQTPGQGLQFLFEYFSETQRNKGNFPGRFSGRQFSNSRSEMNVSTLELGDSALYLCASSLIAGVGNEQFFGPGTRLTVL.